Each of the 12 T cell receptor beta chains below was sequenced from the same sample in a study of cytomegalovirus exposure and HLA in healthy donors. The PCR ran on 60 Vbeta and 13 Jbeta primers. This table comes from immunoSEQ multiplex PCR, and its TCRdb copy is limited to in-frame clones, with some not included. The sample lists some 140,000 clones, roughly 85% occurring once. The material sequenced was PBMCs. These receptors were obtained from a man aged 35-49 years in good health and CMV-seropositive.

The rearrangement links TRBV28 to TRBJ2-7, with D uncertain. The CDR3 runs 15 residues. Germline V gene data show CDR1 as MDHEN and CDR2 as SYDVKM. The V end was cut by 2 bases, the J end by 5 bases, with 16 bases between. CDR3 coding DNA: TGTGCCAGCAGTTTAAGTTCGATGAGAAACCACGAGCAGTACTTC. Translated: CASSLSSMRNHEQYF.

This rearrangement joins TRBV28 to TRBJ2-7; 11 nucleotides agree with TRBD1. V lost 5 bases, J lost 4 bases, and 10 bases stayed unmatched. The germline CDR1 and CDR2 sequences are MDHEN and SYDVKM. The CDR3 runs to 16 residues. The CDR3 DNA reads as TGTGCCAGCAGTACCCGTGGACAGGGGGCGGTTTACGAGCAGTACTTC. This gives the protein CASSTRGQGAVYEQYF.

V gene TRBV7-8 combines with J gene TRBJ1-1, with D uncertain. Trimming removed 5 bases at V and 5 bases at J, with 6 bases between. Germline V CDR1 and CDR2: SGHVS, FQNEAQ. The CDR3 covers 11 residues. CDR3 sequence: CASSRLTEAFF. The CDR3 DNA follows: TGTGCCAGCAGCCGGTTAACTGAAGCTTTCTTT.

The chain combines TRBV18 with TRBJ1-6; D is undetermined. V lost 5 bases and J 6 bases, leaving 11 bases between the germline ends. Looked up from germline, CDR1 is KGHSH and CDR2 is LQKENI. CDR3 length equals 14 residues. Written as DNA, the CDR3 is TGTGCCAGCTCAACCGACACATTTAATTCACCCCTCCACTTT. Protein sequence: CASSTDTFNSPLHF.

CDR3: CASSLDRGIETQYF. The CDR3 region has the DNA TGTGCCAGCAGCTTGGACAGGGGGATAGAGACCCAGTACTTC. The rearrangement joins TRBV27 to TRBJ2-5, with 10 bases matching TRBD1. Per germline, CDR1 MNHEY and CDR2 SMNVEV (reference sequence). This CDR3 has 14 amino acids. Losses at the gene ends were 6 bases for V and 4 bases for J; bases not matched to a gene: 5.

This chain uses TRBV29-1 with TRBJ2-3; tentative D call: TRBD2 (6 bases). Between the trimmed V and J ends, which lost 4 bases and 0 bases, there was a span of 23 bases. Germline CDR1 SQVTM, CDR2 ANQGSEA. This CDR3 comprises 18 residues. The CDR3 protein is CSVGGSLFSGFSTDTQYF. In DNA form, the CDR3 reads TGCAGCGTTGGGGGGTCTCTCTTTAGCGGATTCAGCACAGATACGCAGTATTTT.

The chain recombines TRBV4-1 with TRBJ2-3; 11 bases fit TRBD2. V lost 2 bases and J lost 7; bases outside the gene matches: 17. The CDR3 has 19 residues. Germline V gene lookup returns CDR1 MGHRA and CDR2 YSYEKL. The CDR3 loop is CASSQLDSILAGVRNTQYF. As DNA, the CDR3 is TGCGCCAGCAGCCAACTCGATTCTATACTAGCGGGAGTCCGTAATACGCAGTATTTT.

This rearrangement joins TRBV5-4 to TRBJ1-3; D might be TRBD1 (6 bases). V was cut by 2 bases and J by 0 bases, with 12 bases left in between. Germline lookup yields CDR1 SGHNT and CDR2 YYREEE (reference sequence). The CDR3 length is 16 residues. The CDR3 region is CASSLQGGSSGNTIYF. As DNA, the CDR3 is TGTGCCAGCAGCTTACAGGGCGGTAGCTCTGGAAACACCATATATTTT. Using reference TRBV5-4 and TRBJ1-3 for the parts outside the CDR3, the full variable domain is ETGVTQSPTHLIKTRGQQVTLRCSSQSGHNTVSWYQQALGQGPQFIFQYYREEENGRGNFPPRFSGLQFPNYSSELNVNALELDDSALYLCASSLQGGSSGNTIYFGEGSWLTVV.

The CDR3 loop is CASSLVARPSTDTQYF. The DNA of the CDR3 is TGCGCCAGCAGCTTGGTGGCCAGGCCTAGCACAGATACGCAGTATTTT. The chain is built from TRBV5-1 and TRBJ2-3, with D unclear. The CDR3 has 16 residues. The germline V and J ends were trimmed by 0 bases and 0 bases, with 11 bases remaining between them. Per the germline V gene, CDR1 is SGHRS and CDR2 is YFSETQ.

The genes are TRBV6-5 and TRBJ2-7; D assignment may be TRBD1 or TRBD2 (5 bases each). CDR1 and CDR2 from the germline V gene are MNHEY and SVGAGI. The CDR3 covers 12 residues. V lost 4 bases and J lost 8, with 12 bases in between. CDR3 loop: CASSSSGSQQYF. CDR3 DNA: TGTGCCAGCAGTTCCTCAGGGAGCCAGCAGTACTTC.

The J gene is TRBJ1-5, the V gene TRBV30; TRBD1 might be the D (5 bases). Germline CDR1 is GTSNPN and CDR2 is SVGIG (reference sequence). The CDR3 sequence is 11 residues long. V lost 4 bases to trimming and J lost 6 bases, with 7 bases between them. The CDR3 nucleotides read TGTGCCTGGACAGGGCTTCAGCCCCAGCATTTT. It specifies CAWTGLQPQHF.

The gene calls are TRBV28 and TRBJ2-2; possible D gene TRBD2, 5 bases. CDR1 and CDR2 (germline): MDHEN, SYDVKM. V was shortened by 4 bases and J by 5 bases, with 20 bases between the two germline ends. This CDR3 is built from 17 residues. CDR3 region: CASSSPSGMRGTGELFF. CDR3 in DNA: TGTGCCAGCAGTTCCCCTTCGGGGATGAGAGGGACCGGGGAGCTGTTTTTT.